This TCR beta chain was captured in a study of cytomegalovirus exposure and HLA in healthy donors. The study ran its PCR with 60 Vbeta and 13 Jbeta primers. Only in-frame clones appear in the TCRdb table, and some are missing; sequencing was by immunoSEQ multiplex PCR. Of around 120,000 clones in the sample, about 79% were seen once. The sample taken for sequencing was PBMCs. This TCR was sampled from a man aged 45-65 years in good health and CMV-seropositive.

CDR3 DNA sequence: TGTGCCAGTAGTAGGAGGGGAACCTACGAGCAGTACTTC. Translation: CASSRRGTYEQYF. The rearrangement joins TRBV19 to TRBJ2-7; a weak D match, TRBD2 (6 bases). Germline V gene data show CDR1 as LNHDA and CDR2 as SQIVND (reference sequence). This CDR3 is built from 13 residues. V lost 4 bases and J lost 2, with 9 bases in between. Full variable domain (remainder filled in from reference TRBV19 and TRBJ2-7): DGGITQSPKYLFRKEGQNVTLSCEQNLNHDAMYWYRQDPGQGLRLIYYSQIVNDFQKGDIAEGYSVSREKKESFPLTVTSAQKNPTAFYLCASSRRGTYEQYFGPGTRLTVT.